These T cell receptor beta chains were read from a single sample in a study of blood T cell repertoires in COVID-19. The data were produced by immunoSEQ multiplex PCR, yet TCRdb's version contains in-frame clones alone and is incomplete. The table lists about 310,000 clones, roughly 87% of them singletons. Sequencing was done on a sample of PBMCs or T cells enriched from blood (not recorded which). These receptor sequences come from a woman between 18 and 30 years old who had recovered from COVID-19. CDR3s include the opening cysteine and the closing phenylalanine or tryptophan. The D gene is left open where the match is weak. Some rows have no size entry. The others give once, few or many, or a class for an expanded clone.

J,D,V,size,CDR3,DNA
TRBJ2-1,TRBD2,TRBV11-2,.,CASRSSGSRGGQFF,TGTGCCAGCAGGTCTAGCGGGAGCCGGGGGGGACAGTTCTTC
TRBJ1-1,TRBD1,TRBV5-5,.,CASSLFQGAHTEAFF,TGTGCCAGCAGCTTGTTTCAGGGGGCGCACACCGAAGCTTTCTTT
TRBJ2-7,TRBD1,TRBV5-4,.,CASSLDGTDYEQYF,TGTGCCAGCAGCTTGGATGGGACAGACTACGAGCAGTACTTC
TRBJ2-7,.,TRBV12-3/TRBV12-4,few,CASSLVGREQYF,TGTGCCAGCAGTTTGGTAGGGAGGGAGCAGTACTTC
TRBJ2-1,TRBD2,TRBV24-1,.,CATSASGRKVEQFF,TGTGCCACCAGTGCTAGCGGGAGAAAGGTTGAGCAGTTCTTC
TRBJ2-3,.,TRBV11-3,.,CASSHGGRYTDTQYF,TGTGCCAGCAGCCACGGGGGGCGCTACACAGATACGCAGTATTTT
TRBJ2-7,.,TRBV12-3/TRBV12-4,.,CASSLYRSYEQYF,TGTGCCAGCAGTTTATACAGGTCCTACGAGCAGTACTTC
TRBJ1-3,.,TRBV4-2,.,CASSQALEGSGNTIYF,TGTGCCAGCAGCCAAGCCCTCGAGGGCTCTGGAAACACCATATATTTT
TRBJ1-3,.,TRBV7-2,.,CASSFYGTSSGNTIYF,TGTGCCAGCAGCTTTTACGGGACAAGCTCTGGAAACACCATATATTTT
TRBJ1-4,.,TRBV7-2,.,CASSPEGIGEKLFF,TGTGCCAGCAGCCCGGAGGGAATAGGTGAAAAACTGTTTTTT